The T cell receptor beta chain described here comes from a study of PD-1 blockade in classical Hodgkin lymphoma. The overall study: Patients were dosed intravenously with nivolumab at 3 mg/kg every 2 weeks.

On this clone: The antigen remains unidentified.

No patient escaped relapse after autologous stem cell transplantation, and brentuximab vedotin exposure varied. Germline CDR1 is GTSNPN and CDR2 is SVGIG (reference sequence). Trimming removed 1 base from V and 11 bases from J, with 17 bases in between. This CDR3 is built from 13 residues. Sequencing used immunoSEQ multiplex PCR; TCRdb keeps in-frame clones, though not all of them. The sample holds some 93,000 clones, about nine tenths seen once. General study points: Undefined causes, possibly disease activity or prior therapy, underlie the repertoire differences. Individuals who commenced nivolumab within less than 1 year of ASCT were excluded.

This rearrangement joins TRBV30 to TRBJ1-1; no clear D. Source: peripheral blood mononuclear cells (PBMCs), taken at baseline. The source is a human donor with classical Hodgkin lymphoma. The CDR3 loop is CAWSGSKVAVAFF. CDR3 DNA sequence: TGTGCCTGGAGTGGATCGAAGGTGGCCGTCGCTTTCTTT.